The T cell receptor (beta chain) described here comes from a study of cytomegalovirus exposure and HLA in healthy donors. This PCR relied on a set of 60 Vbeta primers and 13 Jbeta primers. Authors' methods: In a later analysis, the count reached about 80 million unique TCR beta chains, with about 10 million shared. Some clones are missing from TCRdb's copy, which holds only in-frame ones; the method was immunoSEQ multiplex PCR. V and J calls plus clone size are reproduced from that table; the DNA served to infer D and trimming. The table includes 100,000 to 150,000 clones, around 86% detected once. A word on this clone: Its antigen is as yet unknown.

With 4 bases clipped from V and 0 bases from J, the junction kept 5 bases outside the gene matches. Germline values: CDR1 MNHEY, CDR2 SVGAGI. This CDR3 spans 15 amino acids. Study observations and caveats: It was reported that TCR beta sequences correctly inferred the HLA-A and HLA-B alleles for most subjects. V- and J-gene trimming of TCR beta was linked (in a later analysis) to a missense DCLRE1C variant.

The material sequenced was PBMCs. The TCR originated in a man younger than 35 in good health and CMV-seronegative. The V and J genes are TRBV6-5 and TRBJ1-2; 7 nucleotides match TRBD1. CDR3: CASSFTDRANYGYTF. Written as DNA, the CDR3 is TGTGCCAGCAGTTTCACCGACAGGGCTAACTATGGCTACACCTTC.